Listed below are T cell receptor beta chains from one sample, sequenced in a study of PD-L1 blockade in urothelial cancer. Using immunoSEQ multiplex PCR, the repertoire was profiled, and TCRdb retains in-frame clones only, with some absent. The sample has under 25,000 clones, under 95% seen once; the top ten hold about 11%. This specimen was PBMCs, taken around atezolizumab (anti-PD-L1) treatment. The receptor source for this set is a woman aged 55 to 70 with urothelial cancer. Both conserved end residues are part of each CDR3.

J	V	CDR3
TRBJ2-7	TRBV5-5	CASRLLNYEQYF
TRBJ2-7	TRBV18	CASSPPTDSYEQYF
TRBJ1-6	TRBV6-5	CASRHRAFVPSPLHF
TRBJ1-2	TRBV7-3	CASSLGSEASGYTF
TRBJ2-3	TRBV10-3	CAITTPSADTQYF
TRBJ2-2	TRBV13	CASSSTLLAGGTGELFF
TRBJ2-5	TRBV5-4	CASSPSRLAGGTQYF
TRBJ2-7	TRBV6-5	CASRPVERLYEQYF
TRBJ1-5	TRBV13	CASSLGGGWQPQHF
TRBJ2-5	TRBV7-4	CASSLSGGIGTQYF
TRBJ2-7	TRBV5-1	CASSGGTAAYYEQYF
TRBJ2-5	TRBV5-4	CATRQRQETQYF
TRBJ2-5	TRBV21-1	CASSKDVWDYQGTQYF
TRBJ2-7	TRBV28	CASSTPPYEQYF
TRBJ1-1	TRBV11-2	CASSLDRGAAFGFF
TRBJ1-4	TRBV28	CASSLLRQGTNEKLFF
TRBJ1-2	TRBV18	CASSPSLDSTHNYGYTF
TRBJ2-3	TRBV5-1	CASSLGTGESTDTQYF
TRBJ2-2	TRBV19	CASSIGRVTGELFF
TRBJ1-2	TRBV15	CATSRDFGGGRAEGYTF
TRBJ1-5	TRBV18	CASSRDTYQPQHF
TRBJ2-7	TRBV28	CASSYPPGTPHSYEQYF
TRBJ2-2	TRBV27	CASSLKGGALVHGELFF
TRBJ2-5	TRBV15	CATSRESRGVETQYF
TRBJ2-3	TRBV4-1	CASSHPSLATDTQYF
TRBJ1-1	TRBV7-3	CASSLMGLAAEAFF
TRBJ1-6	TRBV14	CASSQAEVGGSKDNSPLHF
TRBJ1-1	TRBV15	CATRDRGLIEAFF
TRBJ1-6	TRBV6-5	CASSYFRTGNSPLHF
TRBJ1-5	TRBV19	CASSIPENNQPQHF
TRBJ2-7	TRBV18	CASSPSSSYEQYF
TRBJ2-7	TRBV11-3	CASSPTYRGPSYEQYF
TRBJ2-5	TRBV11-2	CASSPGGAQETQYF